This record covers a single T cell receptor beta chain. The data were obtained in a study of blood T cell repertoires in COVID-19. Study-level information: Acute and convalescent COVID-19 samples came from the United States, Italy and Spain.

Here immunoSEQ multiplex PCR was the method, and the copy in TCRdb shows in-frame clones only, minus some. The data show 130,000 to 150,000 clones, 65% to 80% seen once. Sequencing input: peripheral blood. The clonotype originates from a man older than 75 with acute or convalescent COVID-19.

Written as DNA, the CDR3 is TGTGCCAGCAGGGGCGGACAGGGAGCGACCCAGTACTTC. Translated, it gives CASRGGQGATQYF. The V and J genes are TRBV7-2 and TRBJ2-5, with TRBD1 matching 8 bases. The CDR3 is 13 amino acids. Per the germline V gene, CDR1 is SGHTA and CDR2 is FQGNSA. Trimming cost V 6 bases and J 7 bases; bases outside gene matches: 7.